This is a list of T cell receptor beta chains from one sample in a study of molecular identifiers for immune sequencing clone quantification. In TCRdb, the PCR reads were re-called with MiXCR into one record per CDR3 protein. Here the sample spans approximately 590,000 distinct CDR3 sequences, roughly 23% being singletons. The sample taken for sequencing was naive CD8+ T cells from blood, with Jurkat cell RNA spiked in. The receptors were gathered from a human donor in good health. Some libraries in this study had Jurkat cell RNA spiked in. Each CDR3 is given with its conserved first and last residue. The D gene is left open where the match is weak. Clone size, where shown, is once, few, many, or a class for clones that have expanded.

many	TRBV6-5	TRBD2	TRBJ2-2	TGTGCCAGCAGTTACTCGTCAGGGGCGCTGGAACTAGCGGGATTGTCCGGGGAGCTGTTTTTT	CASSYSSGALELAGLSGELFF
many	TRBV7-2	.	TRBJ1-1	TGTGCCAGCAGCTTAACTGGGTTCACTGAAGCTTTCTTT	CASSLTGFTEAFF
many	TRBV29-1	.	TRBJ2-3	TGCAGCGTCCAGGGACATAGCGGACTCCCCACAGATACGCAGTATTTT	CSVQGHSGLPTDTQYF
.	TRBV5-6	.	TRBJ1-6	TGTGCCAGCAGCGTCGAGGATGGCCCCTATAATTCACCCCTCCACTTT	CASSVEDGPYNSPLHF
many	TRBV28	.	TRBJ2-1	TGTGCCAGCAGACTGCGGGGGCTAAACTCCTACAATGAGCAGTTCTTC	CASRLRGLNSYNEQFF
many	TRBV6-1	.	TRBJ1-5	TGTGCCAGCAGTGAGAACTCACCCCACCAGCCCCAGCATTTT	CASSENSPHQPQHF
few	TRBV6-2/TRBV6-3	.	TRBJ1-4	TGTGCCAGCAGTTACGGTTGGATTGGTGAAAAACTGTTTTTT	CASSYGWIGEKLFF
many	TRBV24-1	.	TRBJ2-3	TGTGCCACCAGTGATTTGTACACAGATACGCAGTATTTT	CATSDLYTDTQYF
.	TRBV13	.	TRBJ2-7	TGTGCCAGCAGCTTATATATGGCGGGCCATTACGGGCAGTACTTC	CASSLYMAGHYGQYF
.	TRBV4-1	.	TRBJ1-2	TGCGCCAGCAGCCAAGAGTATTTGAGGAACGGCTACACCTTC	CASSQEYLRNGYTF
.	TRBV10-3	.	TRBJ2-3	TGTGCCATCAGTGAGGGTGGGGGAGATACGCAGTATTTT	CAISEGGGDTQYF
few	TRBV20-1	.	TRBJ1-5	TGCAGTGCTAGAGACGTTACAGGAAACCAGCCCCAGCATTTT	CSARDVTGNQPQHF
.	TRBV3-1	.	TRBJ2-7	TGTGCCAGCAGCCAAGATGTGGACACCCCCGAGCAGTACTTC	CASSQDVDTPEQYF
.	TRBV5-4	TRBD2	TRBJ2-7	TGTGCCAGCAGCTTGGTGGCTAGCGGTCGGGACGAGCAGTACTTC	CASSLVASGRDEQYF
many	TRBV21-1	.	TRBJ1-1	TGTGCCCCCCGGAACAGCGAAAATAGAAATGAAGCTTTCTTT	CAPRNSENRNEAFF
.	TRBV5-1	TRBD2	TRBJ2-3	TGCGCCAGCAGCTTGAGCGGGAGGTGGGTGGATATGCAGTATTTT	CASSLSGRWVDMQYF
many	TRBV27	.	TRBJ2-7	TGTGCCAGCAGCCCTCCTGGCCACGAGCAGTACTTC	CASSPPGHEQYF
many	TRBV27	.	TRBJ2-5	TGTGCCAGCAGTTCCCTGGGTCAAGAGACCCAGTACTTC	CASSSLGQETQYF
many	TRBV6-2/TRBV6-3	.	TRBJ2-1	TGTGCCAGCAGTTACGCCTGGAATGAGCAGTTCTTC	CASSYAWNEQFF
few	TRBV20-1	TRBD2	TRBJ2-5	TGCAGTGCTGTTAGCGGGAGGGAAGAAGAGACCCAGTACTTC	CSAVSGREEETQYF
few	TRBV5-1	.	TRBJ1-1	TGCGCCAGCAGCGCCCCCGGGGGGGGGGCTGAAGCTTTCTTT	CASSAPGGGAEAFF
few	TRBV28	.	TRBJ1-5	TGTGCCAGCAGTCCACAAGGCGGAGGGGGGAATAGCAATCAGCCCCAGCATTTT	CASSPQGGGGNSNQPQHF
.	TRBV6-1	TRBD2	TRBJ2-1	TGTGCCAGCAGTGAAAGCCCTAGCGGGGGAGACAATGCGCAGTTCTTC	CASSESPSGGDNAQFF
.	TRBV7-9	.	TRBJ1-1	TGTGCCAGCAGCCAGGCGGTAGGGTGGGTCACTGAAGCTTTCTTT	CASSQAVGWVTEAFF
many	TRBV15	TRBD1	TRBJ2-5	TGTGCCACCAGCCAGGGGGCCAAAGAGACCCAGTACTTC	CATSQGAKETQYF
.	TRBV23-1	TRBD2	TRBJ2-7	TGCGCCAGCAGTCAACTATCCGCGGGAGGGGGCTTCGAGCAGTACTTC	CASSQLSAGGGFEQYF
many	TRBV4-1	.	TRBJ2-6	TGCGCCAGCAGCCAAGGTGCTTATGGGGCCAACGTCCTGACTTTC	CASSQGAYGANVLTF
few	TRBV28	TRBD2	TRBJ2-7	TGTGCCAGCACCGGACTAGCGGGAGCACCCTCCTACGAGCAGTACTTC	CASTGLAGAPSYEQYF
few	TRBV5-5	.	TRBJ1-5	TGTGCCAGCAGTCGGGACACCCTTAGCAATCAGCCCCAGCATTTT	CASSRDTLSNQPQHF
few	TRBV9	.	TRBJ2-2	TGTGCCAGCAGCTCCTTACAGGGCGCGGGAGCCGGGGAGCTGTTTTTT	CASSSLQGAGAGELFF
.	TRBV28	.	TRBJ1-1	TGTGCCAGCAGTTTGAGCAGGGAGATTGTGAACACTGAAGCTTTCTTT	CASSLSREIVNTEAFF
many	TRBV7-9	.	TRBJ2-2	TGTGCCAGCAGCTTAGCCGGTGGGTCGTGGAACACCGGGGAGCTGTTTTTT	CASSLAGGSWNTGELFF
.	TRBV11-2	TRBD2	TRBJ2-2	TGTGCCAGCAGCTCCGTTAGACTAGCGGCGAACACCGGGGAGCTGTTTTTT	CASSSVRLAANTGELFF
.	TRBV15	TRBD2	TRBJ2-7	TGTGCCACCAGCAGAGATGGACTAGGAGACTTCTACGAGCAGTACTTC	CATSRDGLGDFYEQYF
many	TRBV10-3	.	TRBJ2-2	TGTGCCATCAGTTCCACCGGGGAGCTGTTTTTT	CAISSTGELFF
few	TRBV9	.	TRBJ2-3	TGTGCCAGCAGCGTAGTGTCAGCCGGACTCACAGATACGCAGTATTTT	CASSVVSAGLTDTQYF
many	TRBV12-5	.	TRBJ2-3	TGTGCTAGTGGTTTGGTACTGTCCAACGCAGATACGCAGTATTTT	CASGLVLSNADTQYF
few	TRBV19	TRBD1	TRBJ2-3	TGTGCCAGTAGTGAACAGGGGCTAAGCACAGATACGCAGTATTTT	CASSEQGLSTDTQYF
many	TRBV6-5	TRBD1	TRBJ1-1	TGTGCCAGCATCGACAGGGTTTCGGGCACTGAAGCTTTCTTT	CASIDRVSGTEAFF
.	TRBV11-1	.	TRBJ2-1	TGTGCCAGCGGCTTGGCGCGAGGTCTAGCCGCTAATGAGCAGTTCTTC	CASGLARGLAANEQFF
few	TRBV29-1	TRBD2	TRBJ2-1	TGCAGCGTCGAAGGGACTAGCGGGAAGTACAATGAGCAGTTCTTC	CSVEGTSGKYNEQFF
.	TRBV19	.	TRBJ2-7	TGTGCCAGTAGTATTTGGCAGGGAACCACCTACGAGCAGTACTTC	CASSIWQGTTYEQYF
.	TRBV13	.	TRBJ1-2	TGTGCCAGCAGCACCGTTCGAGGGGAGATGACTAATGGCTACACCTTC	CASSTVRGEMTNGYTF
few	TRBV6-2/TRBV6-3	.	TRBJ2-7	TGTGCCAGCAGACCCGTGACAGGTTCCTACGAGCAGTACTTC	CASRPVTGSYEQYF
.	TRBV2	.	TRBJ2-7	TGTGCCAGCAGTGAAGCTGTGGGGGGCGTTTTTTACTACGAGCAGTACTTC	CASSEAVGGVFYYEQYF
many	TRBV7-9	TRBD1	TRBJ1-1	TGTGCCAGCAGCCGAGACAGGGGTGATGGATATCCCCGCAATTCTGAAGCTTTCTTT	CASSRDRGDGYPRNSEAFF
.	TRBV7-2	TRBD2	TRBJ2-1	TGTGCCAGCAGCTCGGGACTAGGTAATGCTGAGCAGTTCTTC	CASSSGLGNAEQFF
many	TRBV29-1	TRBD1	TRBJ1-2	TGCAGCGTTTCGTTACAGGGGGCCGGCTACACCTTC	CSVSLQGAGYTF
.	TRBV11-2	.	TRBJ2-3	TGTGCCAGCAGCCCCTGGGACAAAACAGATACGCAGTATTTT	CASSPWDKTDTQYF
many	TRBV4-3	.	TRBJ1-1	TGCGCCAGCAGCCAAGATTGGATAGGGGGGCGGAACACTGAAGCTTTCTTT	CASSQDWIGGRNTEAFF
many	TRBV13	.	TRBJ2-1	TGTGCCAGCAGCGAGGAGGGAAATGAGCAGTTCTTC	CASSEEGNEQFF
.	TRBV4-2	TRBD2	TRBJ2-2	TGTGCCAGCAGCCAAGGCTCGCTCGGGACTAGCGTCTTAGGGGGCACCGGGGAGCTGTTTTTT	CASSQGSLGTSVLGGTGELFF
many	TRBV14	.	TRBJ2-1	TGTGCCAGCTCTACCTTTGGCAGCTCCTACAATGAGCAGTTCTTC	CASSTFGSSYNEQFF
few	TRBV28	TRBD2	TRBJ2-3	TGTGCCAGCAGTCCCCACCCAGCGGGAGGGGGGGACGGCACAGATACGCAGTATTTT	CASSPHPAGGGDGTDTQYF
many	TRBV27	.	TRBJ1-5	TGTGCCAGCAGTTTACAACACCCAGGGATGAGCAATCAGCCCCAGCATTTT	CASSLQHPGMSNQPQHF
.	TRBV20-1	TRBD1	TRBJ2-3	TGCAGTGCTAGAGATCTGACAGGGTGGTCAGATACGCAGTATTTT	CSARDLTGWSDTQYF
many	TRBV6-5	TRBD1	TRBJ1-1	TGTGCCAGCAGTTTCGGACAGGGACGCTCCAGGGCTTTCTTT	CASSFGQGRSRAFF
few	TRBV5-5	.	TRBJ1-3	TGTGCCAGCAGCCATACTCCAGGGAGCTCTGGAAACACCATATATTTT	CASSHTPGSSGNTIYF
many	TRBV4-3	TRBD2	TRBJ2-1	TGCGCCAGCAGCCAAGATTGGAGCGGGGCCTACAATGAGCAGTTCTTC	CASSQDWSGAYNEQFF